This T cell receptor (beta chain) was captured in a study of shared clonotypes between healthy human individuals (dated by TCRdb to about 2020). For the study in its entirety: The cohort comprised a couple of women and a few men aged 18 to 49 years. Per donor, three plates each were used for CD4 naive and CD4 memory, two for CD8 naive, and one for CD8 memory. Blood TCR repertoires of roughly five healthy adults were deeply sequenced to estimate repertoire size and the extent of clonotype sharing between individuals. Libraries were prepared and TCR repertoires were sequenced by different laboratories using diverse techniques, in order to increase sequencing depth and limit assay-specific biases. Each donor's leukapheresis produced roughly between roughly 0.9 and 8.9 billion PBMCs.

For this chain, trimming is 10 bases at the V end and 9 bases at the J end, and the number of junction bases without a gene match is 4. From the cysteine through the phenylalanine, the CDR3 covers 12 amino acids. Only the CDR3 region is kept as DNA, spanning 36 bases read in frame from base 1. Sequences LNHDA (CDR1) and SQIVND (CDR2) are obtained from the germline V gene (reference sequence). This clone was counted a single time. Its specific antigen is unknown. Base qualities are missing; no much larger clone stands one base away. Using the deep immunoSEQ assay, TCR CDR3 regions were amplified from genomic DNA by multiplex PCR. Extracted genomic DNA from each cell subset was distributed evenly across all wells of several immunoSEQ 96-well plates, and each plate was treated as a replicate. For sorted subsets, approximately 200 ng of genomic DNA, equivalent to 30,000 or so T cell genomes, went into each replicate PCR. Purified libraries were measured with a Qubit 3.0 fluorometer, size-checked on a Bioanalyzer 2100, and measured again with the KAPA Library Quantification kit. Every immunoSEQ 96-well plate was sequenced on a separate single-read 150-cycle Illumina NextSeq 550 flow cell. The authors' pipeline ran thus. Because the immunoSEQ output included only junctional sequences and no quality scores, the filtering could not be the same as the filtering used for full-length reads. Sequences were annotated with PyIR, a Python wrapper for IgBLAST v1.9, using IMGT germline references to assign V/J genes and CDR3. Any read was removed if the V/J assignment was weak (E-value above 1e-6), the CDR3 was missing, or the read contained stop codons, out-of-frame junctions, or ambiguous translated residues. V3J clonotypes were defined as sequences sharing an identical inferred V gene, J gene, and CDR3 amino acid sequence. Percentage overlap between repertoires was calculated by dividing the number of shared unique clonotypes by the size of the smaller repertoire. RTK rarefaction, the Chao1 estimator, and Recon v2.1 estimates of unobserved clonotypes were used to assess repertoire richness. Generation probabilities for all TCRbeta clonotypes obtained by the gDNA method from a handful of donors were computed using OLGA. The table was pulled from immuneACCESS by TCRdb, which kept in-frame rearrangements only. Such tables lose some clones; where checked, under half of the loss comes from unresolved V genes, and the rest has no known cause. The D gene and trimming were derived from the DNA, and the V and J assignments and clone size from that table. This sample lists hundreds of thousands of clones; nearly 98% were detected once. 0.3% of the sample rests with the top ten.

Summary of the overall study and its limitations: Estimated clonotype richness was generally larger for naive than for memory subsets. Compared with non-shared clonotypes, the clonotypes found in all four sorted-subset donors had higher generation probabilities. Pairwise subsampling indicated that sequencing depth was expected to affect the degree of clonotype sharing among donors. Rarefaction of sorted-subset datasets indicated incomplete sequencing despite the large sequencing depth. When several donors were compared, the shared fraction of clonotypes was around 5% for naive CD4, roughly 3.4% for naive CD8, roughly 2.5% for memory CD4, and 0.35% to 0.4% for memory CD8. Because the study included a small number of donors, the genetic and exposure-history diversity represented was limited. Only blood was sampled, and tissue TCR repertoires likely differ from those in blood.

CD8 naive samples were obtained by positive selection for CCR7 among CD45RO-negative cells, yielding a CD45RA+CCR7+ population from which TemRA cells were excluded. The donors were healthy, HIV-negative adults with no recently reported acute infections or vaccinations. Only Caucasian adults living in Nashville, Tennessee, USA were represented among the donors. After blood collection by leukapheresis, PBMCs were isolated using Ficoll-Histopaque density gradient centrifugation and then cryopreserved in the vapor phase of liquid nitrogen. Analytical flow cytometry was used to check the purity and quantity of every magnetically sorted T cell population. Each sorted fraction had its genomic DNA isolated and then quantified by UV absorbance on a Nanodrop 2000c.

This sequence was found in a man aged 30 to 45 in good health. The specimen was naive CD8+ T cells sorted from blood. The sample's cell subset or site label, in plain terms: CD45RA+CCR7+. This receptor chain uses TRBV19 and TRBJ2-1; TRBD1 agrees with 12 junctional bases. The CDR3 sequence is CAIGTGGSEQFF. The nucleotide sequence is TGTGCCATCGGGACAGGGGGCTCTGAGCAGTTCTTC.